The T cell receptor (beta chain) described here comes from a study of T-cell reconstitution after alpha-beta-depleted transplantation in children. The library targeted TCRbeta and was prepared with unique molecular identifiers. MiXCR, run by TCRdb on the PCR reads, gives a single entry per CDR3 protein. The sample has 190,000 or so distinct CDR3 sequences, approximately 6% seen once; the top ten hold 4.5%. This clonotype was picked up many times. Antigen unknown. Notes on the study in general: At the one-year point after transplant, T-cell counts and TCRbeta diversity were found to come mostly from T cells that had been newly produced. Alpha-beta T cells present about two months after transplant were reported to originate from several hundred expanded graft clones. Where some patients showed high TCRbeta diversity at day 60, it came from recipient T cells and thymic progenitors that had survived.

J gave up 3 bases and V 9 bases, and 6 bases lay outside the gene matches. The CDR3 spans 13 residues. The receptor was isolated from a girl less than two years old with combined immunodeficiency, due to receive a stem cell transplant. The J gene is TRBJ2-7, the V gene TRBV12-3 or TRBV12-4; 9 bases are a match to TRBD1. The sample in question was PBMCs, obtained before TCRalphabeta/CD19-depleted stem cell transplant. CDR3 coding DNA: TGTGCCAGACCGGGACAGGGCTACTACGAGCAGTACTTC. Protein product: CARPGQGYYEQYF.